This is a list of T cell receptor beta chains from one sample in a study of shared clonotypes between healthy human individuals. The method was immunoSEQ multiplex PCR; TCRdb's version includes in-frame clones alone and lacks a portion of them. The table lists about 2 million clones, over 85% of them singletons. The sample consisted of naive CD8+ T cells sorted from blood. The receptor set was obtained from a man aged 18 to 35 in good health. The CDR3 runs from the conserved cysteine through the conserved F or W. The D gene is left open where the match is weak. Size values are once, few and many counts, or a class for expanded clones, and some rows have none.

>TRBV14|.|TRBJ2-7|TRBD2
TGTGCCAGCGGAGGACTAGCGGGGTCCTACGAGCAGTACTTC
CASGGLAGSYEQYF
>TRBV7-6|.|TRBJ1-5|.
TGTGCCAGCAGCTTAGGGAGGGGCAATCAGCCCCAGCATTTT
CASSLGRGNQPQHF
>TRBV27|.|TRBJ2-7|TRBD1
TGTGCCAGCAGTTTTGGGACAGGGTACTCCTACGAGCAGTACTTC
CASSFGTGYSYEQYF
>TRBV5-1|.|TRBJ2-2|TRBD2
TGCGCCAGCAGCCTCGCTGCGGGAGGGGCCGGGGAGCTGTTTTTT
CASSLAAGGAGELFF
>TRBV28|.|TRBJ2-1|TRBD1
TGTGCCAGCAGTTTGTTTCTACAGGGGGCATCCTACAATGAGCAGTTCTTC
CASSLFLQGASYNEQFF
>TRBV5-6|.|TRBJ1-1|.
TGTGCCAGCAGCCCAAGGGACACTGAAGCTTTCTTT
CASSPRDTEAFF
>TRBV6-5|.|TRBJ2-7|TRBD1
TGTGCCAGCAGTTACTCAACTACAGGGGGCTACGAGCAGTACTTC
CASSYSTTGGYEQYF
>TRBV19|.|TRBJ1-2|.
TGTGCCAGTAAGACCCCGAACAATGGCTACACCTTC
CASKTPNNGYTF
>TRBV7-9|.|TRBJ2-2|TRBD2
TGTGCCAGCAGCCCACCGACTAGCGGTTACGCGAACACCGGGGAGCTGTTTTTT
CASSPPTSGYANTGELFF
>TRBV4-1|.|TRBJ2-7|TRBD1
TGCGCCAGCGGAGGGACAGGGAGCTACGAGCAGTACTTC
CASGGTGSYEQYF
>TRBV27|.|TRBJ1-4|TRBD1
TGTGCCAGCAGTCAGGGGGTCGGCTGGGAAAAACTGTTTTTT
CASSQGVGWEKLFF
>TRBV4-1|.|TRBJ1-1|.
TGCGCCAGCAGCCAAGGGGTAAGGACTGAAGCTTTCTTT
CASSQGVRTEAFF
>TRBV7-9|few|TRBJ2-2|.
TGTGCCAGCATCCCACAGGGAATAAACACCGGGGAGCTGTTTTTT
CASIPQGINTGELFF
>TRBV19|.|TRBJ1-1|.
TGTGCCAGTAGTATAGGGCCCTTTAACACTGAAGCTTTCTTT
CASSIGPFNTEAFF
>TRBV9|.|TRBJ2-5|.
TGTGCCAGCTCAGGAGGGGGTTCTCAAGAGACCCAGTACTTC
CASSGGGSQETQYF
>TRBV28|.|TRBJ1-1|.
TGTGCCAGCAGTCTCCTGGGGGGGCTCGAAACTTTCTTT
CASSLLGGLETFF
>TRBV29-1|.|TRBJ2-7|.
TGCAGCGTCCTGTCACCGGACGAGCAGTACTTC
CSVLSPDEQYF
>TRBV4-1|.|TRBJ2-7|.
TGCGCCAGCAGCCCCCTAGTTAGCTCCTACGAGCAGTACTTC
CASSPLVSSYEQYF
>TRBV5-1|.|TRBJ2-3|.
TGCGCCAGCAGCTTGGAAGCGGGCAACACAGATACGCAGTATTTT
CASSLEAGNTDTQYF